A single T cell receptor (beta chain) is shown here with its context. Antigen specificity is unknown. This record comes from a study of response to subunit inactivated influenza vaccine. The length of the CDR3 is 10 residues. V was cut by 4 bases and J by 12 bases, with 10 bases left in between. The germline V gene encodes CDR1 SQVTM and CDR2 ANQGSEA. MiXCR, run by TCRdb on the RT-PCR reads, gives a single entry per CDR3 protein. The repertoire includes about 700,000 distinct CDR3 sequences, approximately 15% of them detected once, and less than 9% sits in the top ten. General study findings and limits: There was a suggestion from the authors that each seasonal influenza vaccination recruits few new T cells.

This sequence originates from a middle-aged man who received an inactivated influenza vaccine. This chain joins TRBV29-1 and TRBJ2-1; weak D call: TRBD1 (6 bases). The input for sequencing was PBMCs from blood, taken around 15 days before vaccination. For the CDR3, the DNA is TGCAGCGTTGTGACAGGCTCGCAGTTCTTC. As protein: CSVVTGSQFF.